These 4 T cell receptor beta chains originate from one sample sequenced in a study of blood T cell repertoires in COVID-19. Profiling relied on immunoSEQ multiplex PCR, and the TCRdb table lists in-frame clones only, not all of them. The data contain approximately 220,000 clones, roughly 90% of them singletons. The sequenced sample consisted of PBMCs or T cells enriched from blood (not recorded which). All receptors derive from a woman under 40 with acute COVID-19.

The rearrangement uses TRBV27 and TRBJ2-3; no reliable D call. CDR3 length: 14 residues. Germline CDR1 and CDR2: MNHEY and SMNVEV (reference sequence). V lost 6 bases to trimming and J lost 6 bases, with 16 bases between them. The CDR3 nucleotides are TGTGCCAGCAGAGATCTACTCCGTTCGGATACGCAGTATTTT. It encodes CASRDLLRSDTQYF.

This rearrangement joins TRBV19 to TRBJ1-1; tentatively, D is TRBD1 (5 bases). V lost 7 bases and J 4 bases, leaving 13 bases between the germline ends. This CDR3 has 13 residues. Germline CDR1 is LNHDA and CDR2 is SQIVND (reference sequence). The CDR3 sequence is CASKSGSGTEAFF. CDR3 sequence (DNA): TGTGCCAGTAAGTCAGGGTCGGGCACTGAAGCTTTCTTT.

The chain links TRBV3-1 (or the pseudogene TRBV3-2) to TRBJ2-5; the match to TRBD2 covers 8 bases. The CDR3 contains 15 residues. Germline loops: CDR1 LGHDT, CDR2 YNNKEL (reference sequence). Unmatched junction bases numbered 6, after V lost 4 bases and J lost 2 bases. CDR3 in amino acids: CASSRSGASQETQYF. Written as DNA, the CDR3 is TGTGCCAGCAGCCGTAGCGGGGCGTCTCAAGAGACCCAGTACTTC.

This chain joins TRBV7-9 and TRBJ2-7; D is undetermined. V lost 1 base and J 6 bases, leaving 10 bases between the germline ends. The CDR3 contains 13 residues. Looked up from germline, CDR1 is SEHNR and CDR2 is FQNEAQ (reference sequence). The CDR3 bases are TGTGCCAGCAGCTTAGATCTCTTCGGCGAGCAGTACTTC. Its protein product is CASSLDLFGEQYF.